A single sample is the source of the 20 T cell receptor beta chains below, sequenced in a study of human T cells and chemical hapten exposure. A single record per CDR3 protein comes from TCRdb applying MiXCR to the RACE reads. The table shows 280,000 or so distinct CDR3 sequences, with around 7.3% occurring only once. Time point given: pre-sensitization, week 0. Treatment meaning: therapeutic diphenylcyclopropenone sensitization with weekly scalp DPC. The starting material was whole blood, obtained in connection with sensitization to the hapten diphenylcyclopropenone (DPC). These receptor sequences come from a man aged 18 to 29 with alopecia areata. Some clones in this sample may be carry-over from other donors' samples.

This clonotype was seen only a few times. The chain links TRBV6-2 or TRBV6-3 to TRBJ1-5; 8 bases line up with TRBD1. Looked up from germline, CDR1 is MNHEY and CDR2 is SVGEGT. This CDR3 comprises 14 residues. V gave up 3 bases and J gave up 6 bases; unmatched junction bases: 4. CDR3 DNA sequence: TGTGCCAGCAGTTATGCACAGGGGGGTCAGCCCCAGCATTTT. As protein: CASSYAQGGQPQHF.

There are many counts of this clonotype. The chain has TRBV28 and TRBJ1-5; TRBD1 aligns across 8 bases. This CDR3 has 15 amino acids. The germline V gene encodes CDR1 MDHEN and CDR2 SYDVKM. The V segment lost 6 bases and the J segment 5 bases; nucleotides outside the gene matches: 9. CDR3 nucleotide sequence: TGTGCCAGCAGAACCACAGGGGGAATCGATCAGCCCCAGCATTTT. Protein product: CASRTTGGIDQPQHF.

This clonotype was picked up many times. The genes are TRBV7-9 and TRBJ1-2; TRBD1 matches at 12 bases. The CDR3 has 16 amino acids. CDR1 is SEHNR, CDR2 FQNEAQ, per germline (reference sequence). V was pared by 3 bases and J by 8 bases, with 10 bases of the junction left unmatched. The CDR3 loop reads CASSFAGTGGAEGYTF. CDR3 coding DNA: TGTGCCAGCAGCTTTGCCGGGACAGGGGGCGCAGAAGGCTACACCTTC.

In this sample, this clonotype turned up a few times. This chain connects TRBV10-3 to TRBJ1-5; TRBD1 might be the D (6 bases). V shed 0 bases and J shed 1 base, with 7 bases lying between them. This CDR3 contains 15 residues. Germline V CDR1 and CDR2: ENHRY, SYGVKD. The DNA for the CDR3 is TGTGCCATCAGTGAGTCGCAGGGGAGCAATCAGCCCCAGCATTTT. Amino acid sequence: CAISESQGSNQPQHF.

The rearrangement uses TRBV5-1 and TRBJ1-3; D gene ambiguous. Trimming removed 1 base from V and 1 base from J, with 12 bases in between. This CDR3 contains 16 residues. CDR1 is SGHRS and CDR2 is YFSETQ in the germline V gene. Here the CDR3 reads CASSLYEATSGNTIYF. The CDR3 DNA follows: TGCGCCAGCAGCTTGTATGAAGCCACTTCTGGAAACACCATATATTTT. The variable domain in full, with the rest retrieved from reference TRBV5-1 and TRBJ1-3, is KAGVTQTPRYLIKTRGQQVTLSCSPISGHRSVSWYQQTPGQGLQFLFEYFSETQRNKGNFPGRFSGRQFSNSRSEMNVSTLELGDSALYLCASSLYEATSGNTIYFGEGSWLTVV.

This clonotype showed up just a few times. The CDR3 reads CASSSYRGQRTNEKLFF. The CDR3 DNA sequence: TGTGCCAGCAGCTCATACAGGGGGCAGAGGACTAATGAAAAACTGTTTTTT. V gene TRBV11-2 combines with J gene TRBJ1-4; TRBD1 aligns across 9 bases. Germline CDR1 and CDR2: SGHAT and FQNNGV. With 4 bases clipped from V and 2 bases from J, the junction kept 8 bases outside the gene matches. The CDR3 extends over 17 amino acids.

This clonotype occurred a few times. The chain has TRBV7-8 and TRBJ1-6; TRBD1 aligns across 8 bases. From germline, CDR1 is SGHVS and CDR2 FQNEAQ. V dropped 4 bases and J dropped 6; count of bases not matched to a gene: 5. The CDR3 has 15 residues. CDR3 protein: CASSSPTGVNSPLHF. Here the CDR3 DNA reads TGTGCCAGCAGCTCCCCGACAGGGGTTAATTCACCCCTCCACTTT.

This chain's CDR3 is CASSQATDRTFTDTQYF. In nucleotides, the CDR3 is TGCGCCAGCAGCCAAGCTACGGACAGGACCTTCACAGATACGCAGTATTTT. The V call is TRBV4-3, the J call TRBJ2-3; 7 nucleotides match TRBD1. The ends lost 1 base at V and 2 bases at J; junction bases unmatched: 9. Looked up from germline, CDR1 is LGHNA and CDR2 is YSLEER. The CDR3 totals 17 residues.

Many counts were recorded for this clonotype. The rearrangement joins TRBV6-2 or TRBV6-3 to TRBJ2-5; no clear D. V lost 5 bases and J 5 bases, leaving 9 bases between the germline ends. The CDR3 sequence is 12 residues long. From germline, CDR1 is MNHEY and CDR2 SVGEGT. The CDR3 bases are TGTGCCAGCAGTCCCGTAGACGAGACCCAGTACTTC. Protein sequence: CASSPVDETQYF.

The table lists this clonotype with a few counts. The J gene is TRBJ2-3, the V gene TRBV5-6; TRBD1 or TRBD2 may be the D gene (6 bases each). The ends were cut back, 0 bases at V and 7 bases at J, with 9 bases in the middle. The CDR3 runs 13 residues. In germline, CDR1 is SGHDT, CDR2 YYEEEE. The CDR3 DNA is TGTGCCAGCAGCTTGGCCGGGGGCCATACGCAGTATTTT. Its protein is CASSLAGGHTQYF. The complete variable domain, with remaining parts taken from reference TRBV5-6 and TRBJ2-3, reads DAGVTQSPTHLIKTRGQQVTLRCSPKSGHDTVSWYQQALGQGPQFIFQYYEEEERQRGNFPDRFSGHQFPNYSSELNVNALLLGDSALYLCASSLAGGHTQYFGPGTRLTVL.

This clonotype was counted between two and nine times. The CDR3 reads CASSESAGEPYGYTF. The CDR3 DNA is TGTGCCAGCAGTGAGTCGGCAGGGGAACCCTATGGCTACACCTTC. V gene TRBV6-1 combines with J gene TRBJ1-2, with a tentative D call TRBD1 (6 bases). Germline CDR1 is MNHNS and CDR2 is SASEGT. V shed 3 bases and J shed 4 bases, with 15 bases lying between them. This CDR3 spans 15 amino acids.

This clonotype was seen repeatedly, ten times or more. The J gene is TRBJ1-5, the V gene TRBV7-2, with D perhaps TRBD1 (6 bases). V lost 5 bases, J lost 6 bases, and 17 bases lay in between. There are 15 residues in the CDR3. The germline CDR1 and CDR2 sequences are SGHTA and FQGNSA. The CDR3 DNA reads as TGTGCCAGCAGCCAGCAGGGGAGGGGTGGTCAGCCCCAGCATTTT. Amino acid sequence: CASSQQGRGGQPQHF.

The V and J genes are TRBV20-1 and TRBJ1-1, with D possibly TRBD1 on 6 matching bases. Germline V gives CDR1 DFQATT, CDR2 SNEGSKA (reference sequence). The CDR3 totals 15 residues. V dropped 4 bases and J dropped 0 bases, with 15 bases sitting between them. The CDR3 DNA reads as TGCAGTGCTACACAGGGTATCTGGATGAACACTGAAGCTTTCTTT. Protein product: CSATQGIWMNTEAFF.

This rearrangement joins TRBV6-2 or TRBV6-3 to TRBJ1-5; perhaps TRBD1 as D (5 bases). Germline V CDR1 and CDR2: MNHEY, SVGEGT. This CDR3 has 14 residues. The V end was cut by 5 bases, the J end by 1 base, with 9 bases between. The DNA of the CDR3 is TGTGCCAGCAGTGCCCGGGACAGCAATCAGCCCCAGCATTTT. Translated: CASSARDSNQPQHF.

This rearrangement joins TRBV7-2 to TRBJ1-4; 8 nucleotides line up with TRBD1. The CDR3 has 14 residues. V trimming: 2 bases; J trimming: 8 bases; junction bases outside the gene matches: 4. Per the germline V gene, CDR1 is SGHTA and CDR2 is FQGNSA. For the CDR3, the DNA is TGTGCCAGCAGCTTATACAGGGGGGAGGAAAAACTGTTTTTT. It translates to CASSLYRGEEKLFF.

This sequence joins TRBV29-1 and TRBJ2-1, with 14 bases identical to TRBD2. Germline lookup yields CDR1 SQVTM and CDR2 ANQGSEA. This CDR3 is built from 18 residues. Unmatched junction bases numbered 12, after V lost 1 base and J lost 7 bases. The DNA for the CDR3 is TGCAGCGTTGAAGGACTAGCGGGGGGGCTAGTAACGTGGAATGAGCAGTTCTTC. Encoded protein: CSVEGLAGGLVTWNEQFF.

V gene TRBV13 combines with J gene TRBJ1-2, with D hard to call. Trimming took 6 bases from V and 6 from J, leaving 14 bases between them. Germline assignment: CDR1 PRHDT and CDR2 FYEKMQ (reference sequence). The CDR3 spans 13 residues. The CDR3, as DNA: TGTGCCAGCAGGGCGAGAGGTGGAGATGGCTACACCTTC. Its translation is CASRARGGDGYTF.

This clonotype came up a few times. The gene calls are TRBV6-5 and TRBJ1-3; tentatively, D is TRBD1 (5 bases). Trimming cost V 7 bases and J 0 bases, with 10 bases left between them. This CDR3 has 14 residues. Germline V gene data show CDR1 as MNHEY and CDR2 as SVGAGI. The CDR3: CASTQGVSGNTIYF. CDR3 sequence (DNA): TGTGCCAGCACCCAAGGGGTCTCTGGAAACACCATATATTTT.

The CDR3 loop is CASSELWLSTDTQYF. Here the CDR3 DNA reads TGTGCCAGCAGTGAACTTTGGCTTAGCACAGATACGCAGTATTTT. The gene calls are TRBV6-1 and TRBJ2-3; D gene uncertain. CDR3 length: 15 residues. Between the trimmed V and J ends, which lost 2 bases and 0 bases, there was a span of 9 bases. Germline V gene lookup returns CDR1 MNHNS and CDR2 SASEGT.

This clonotype came up a few times. The chain combines TRBV18 with TRBJ2-6; 8 bases are shared with TRBD1. CDR1 and CDR2 from the germline V gene are KGHSH and LQKENI. J lost 0 bases, V lost 3 bases, and 13 bases had no gene match. The length of the CDR3 is 20 residues. The DNA for the CDR3 is TGTGCCAGCTCACCGTCTTTCCGACGACAGGGGTTCTCTGGGGCCAACGTCCTGACTTTC. Translated, it gives CASSPSFRRQGFSGANVLTF.